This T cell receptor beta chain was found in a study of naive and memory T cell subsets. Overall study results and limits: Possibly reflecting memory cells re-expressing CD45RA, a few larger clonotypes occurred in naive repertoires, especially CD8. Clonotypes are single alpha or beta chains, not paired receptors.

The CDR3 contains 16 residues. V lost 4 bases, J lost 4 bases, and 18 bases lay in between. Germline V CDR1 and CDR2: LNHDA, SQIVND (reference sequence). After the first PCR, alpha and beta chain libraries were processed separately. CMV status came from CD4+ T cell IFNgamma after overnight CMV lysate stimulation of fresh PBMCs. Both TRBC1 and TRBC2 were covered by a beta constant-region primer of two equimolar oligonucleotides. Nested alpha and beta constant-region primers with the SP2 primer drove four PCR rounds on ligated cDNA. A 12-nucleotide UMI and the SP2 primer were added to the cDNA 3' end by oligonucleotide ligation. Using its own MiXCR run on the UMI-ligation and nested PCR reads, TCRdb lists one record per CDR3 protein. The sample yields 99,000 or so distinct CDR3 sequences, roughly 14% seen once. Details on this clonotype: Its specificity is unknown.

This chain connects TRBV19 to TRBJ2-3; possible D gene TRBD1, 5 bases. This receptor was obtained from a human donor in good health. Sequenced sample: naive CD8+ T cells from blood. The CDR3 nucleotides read TGTGCCAGTAGTACCCCCCCAGACAGAGGCCCAGATACGCAGTATTTT. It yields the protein CASSTPPDRGPDTQYF. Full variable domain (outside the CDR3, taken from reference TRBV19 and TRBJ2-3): DGGITQSPKYLFRKEGQNVTLSCEQNLNHDAMYWYRQDPGQGLRLIYYSQIVNDFQKGDIAEGYSVSREKKESFPLTVTSAQKNPTAFYLCASSTPPDRGPDTQYFGPGTRLTVL.